Listed below are T cell receptor beta chains from one sample, sequenced in a study of T cell responses to AZD1222 COVID-19 vaccine. Some clones are missing from TCRdb's copy, which holds only in-frame ones; the method was immunoSEQ multiplex PCR. The sample consists of some 100,000 clones, more than 75% of them appearing once. The sample was peripheral blood, taken 28 days after the second AZD1222 dose. These receptors originate from an adult who received the AZD1222 COVID-19 vaccine. CDR3s include the opening cysteine and the closing phenylalanine or tryptophan. D genes are given only for firm matches. Rows give clone size only sometimes, using once, few, many, or a class for an expanded clone.

.,TRBV5-1,TRBD2,TRBJ2-1,CASSWGDWRERNEQFF,TGCGCCAGCAGCTGGGGGGACTGGCGGGAGAGGAATGAGCAGTTCTTC
.,TRBV24-1,.,TRBJ1-2,CATSDSGPREKLYGYTF,TGTGCCACCAGTGATTCGGGACCCCGAGAAAAACTCTATGGCTACACCTTC
.,TRBV2,TRBD1,TRBJ2-2,CASSMGQGTGELFF,TGTGCCAGCAGTATGGGACAGGGGACCGGGGAGCTGTTTTTT
few,TRBV4-1,.,TRBJ1-3,CASSQEGSGNTIYF,TGCGCCAGCAGCCAGGAGGGCTCTGGAAACACCATATATTTT
.,TRBV9,.,TRBJ1-3,CASSVRALNSGNTIYF,TGTGCCAGCAGCGTACGGGCGTTGAACTCTGGAAACACCATATATTTT
.,TRBV27,.,TRBJ1-1,CASTARWGTEAFF,TGTGCCAGCACGGCTCGGTGGGGGACTGAAGCTTTCTTT
.,TRBV5-5,TRBD1,TRBJ1-1,CASSTQGASNTEAFF,TGTGCCAGCAGCACTCAGGGGGCCTCGAACACTGAAGCTTTCTTT
.,TRBV3-1/TRBV3-2,TRBD1,TRBJ2-7,CASSQGRDSRYYEQYF,TGTGCCAGCAGCCAAGGCAGGGACAGTAGGTACTACGAGCAGTACTTC
.,TRBV6-1,.,TRBJ2-2,CASSEYSGELFF,TGTGCCAGCAGTGAATATTCCGGGGAGCTGTTTTTT
.,TRBV5-1,.,TRBJ1-1,CASSPSVRGHEAFF,TGCGCCAGCAGCCCCTCAGTCAGGGGTCATGAAGCTTTCTTT